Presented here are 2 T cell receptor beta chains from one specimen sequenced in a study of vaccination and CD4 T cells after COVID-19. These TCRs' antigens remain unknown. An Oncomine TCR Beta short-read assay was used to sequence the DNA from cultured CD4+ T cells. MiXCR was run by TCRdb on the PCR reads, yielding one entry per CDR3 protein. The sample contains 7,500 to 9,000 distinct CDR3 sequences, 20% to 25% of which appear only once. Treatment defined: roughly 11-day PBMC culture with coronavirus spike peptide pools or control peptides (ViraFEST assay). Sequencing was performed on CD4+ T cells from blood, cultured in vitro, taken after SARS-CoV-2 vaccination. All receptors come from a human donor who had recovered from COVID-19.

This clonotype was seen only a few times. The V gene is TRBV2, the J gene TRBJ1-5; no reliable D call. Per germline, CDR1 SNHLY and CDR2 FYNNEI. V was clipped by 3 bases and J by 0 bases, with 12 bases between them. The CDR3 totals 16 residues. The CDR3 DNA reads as TGTGCCAGCAGTGACAGTTCCGGATATAGCAATCAGCCCCAGCATTTT. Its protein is CASSDSSGYSNQPQHF.

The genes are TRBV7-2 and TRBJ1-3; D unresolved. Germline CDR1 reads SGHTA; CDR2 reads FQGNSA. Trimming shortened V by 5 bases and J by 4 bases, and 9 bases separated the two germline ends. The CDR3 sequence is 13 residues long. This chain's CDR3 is CASSTPQGNTIYF. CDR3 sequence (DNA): TGTGCCAGCAGCACGCCTCAGGGAAACACCATATATTTT.